This entry lists 18 T cell receptor beta chains sequenced from one sample in a study of T cells after yellow fever vaccination. Using its own MiXCR run on the 5' RACE reads, TCRdb lists one record per CDR3 protein. Here the sample spans about 400,000 distinct CDR3 sequences, roughly 10% being singletons. Sequencing was performed on PBMCs, taken on the day of the first yellow fever vaccination. Receptors originate from a man in his late teens or twenties who received the YFV17D yellow fever vaccine.

The chain joins TRBV12-3 or TRBV12-4 to TRBJ2-7, with D possibly being TRBD1 (6 bases). This CDR3 spans 15 amino acids. The ends were cut back, 2 bases at V and 1 base at J, with 12 bases in the middle. For the CDR3, the DNA is TGTGCCAGCAGTTTACCAGACAGGAATTCCTACGAGCAGTACTTC. This gives the protein CASSLPDRNSYEQYF.

This CDR3 reads CSARGVVGELFF. The CDR3 DNA reads as TGCAGTGCCAGGGGGGTGGTCGGGGAGCTGTTTTTT. The gene calls are TRBV20-1 and TRBJ2-2, with D possibly being TRBD1 (7 bases). This CDR3 has 12 amino acids. V shed 6 bases and J shed 7 bases, with 12 bases lying between them. In germline, CDR1 is DFQATT, CDR2 SNEGSKA (reference sequence).

This clonotype was detected only a few times. The DNA for the CDR3 is TGTGCCAGTGGGGGTATCTCCTACGAGCAGTACTTC. It is translated as CASGGISYEQYF. The rearrangement links TRBV2 to TRBJ2-7, with D perhaps given as TRBD1 or TRBD2 (5 bases each). This CDR3 is 12 amino acids long. Germline CDR1 is SNHLY and CDR2 is FYNNEI. V was pared by 9 bases and J by 0 bases, with 9 bases between.

The chain links TRBV6-1 to TRBJ1-1; a weak D match, TRBD1 (6 bases). Germline V gives CDR1 MNHNS, CDR2 SASEGT. The CDR3 has 15 residues. V shed 3 bases and J shed 0 bases, with 11 bases lying between them. CDR3 sequence reads: CASSDPDSLNTEAFF. The CDR3 nucleotides read TGTGCCAGCAGTGACCCGGACAGCCTGAACACTGAAGCTTTCTTT.

This clonotype came up a few times. This chain uses TRBV27 with TRBJ1-1; unclear D gene. The CDR3 is 13 amino acids. V lost 8 bases to trimming and J lost 1 base, with 11 bases between them. Germline V gene data show CDR1 as MNHEY and CDR2 as SMNVEV (reference sequence). DNA for the CDR3: TGTGCCAGCGGTAAACGGGAGAACACTGAAGCTTTCTTT. Translation gives CASGKRENTEAFF.

The chain joins TRBV4-3 to TRBJ1-4; possibly TRBD1 for D (5 bases). Trimming removed 2 bases at V and 5 bases at J, with 18 bases between. The CDR3 has 17 amino acids. CDR1 LGHNA and CDR2 YSLEER come from the germline V gene. The CDR3 bases are TGCGCCAGCAGCCAAACGATAAACGGGCGGGGGAATGAAAAACTGTTTTTT. Protein product: CASSQTINGRGNEKLFF.

The V and J genes are TRBV18 and TRBJ2-7; D ambiguous. V was trimmed by 8 bases and J by 6 bases, leaving 17 bases between them. This CDR3 is 13 amino acids long. The germline V gene encodes CDR1 KGHSH and CDR2 LQKENI. The DNA of the CDR3 is TGTGCCAGCCCGGCTATGGCTCCTTGCGAGCAGTACTTC. As protein: CASPAMAPCEQYF.

This clonotype was found a few times. The chain recombines TRBV4-3 with TRBJ2-1; D is undetermined. The CDR3 consists of 14 residues. Trimming removed 4 bases at V and 9 bases at J, with 16 bases between. Germline CDR1 and CDR2: LGHNA and YSLEER. The CDR3 sequence: CASSPAVGSGEQFF. For the CDR3, the DNA is TGCGCCAGCAGCCCTGCTGTGGGATCCGGTGAGCAGTTCTTC.

In its sample, this clonotype was seen a few times. V is TRBV7-9 and J is TRBJ1-1; unclear D gene. Deletions cut 1 base from V and 1 base from J, with 10 bases between. The CDR3 is made up of 15 amino acids. CDR1 is SEHNR, CDR2 FQNEAQ, per germline (reference sequence). DNA of the CDR3: TGTGCCAGCAGCTTAGACGGACGGCCGAACACTGAAGCTTTCTTT. This sequence encodes CASSLDGRPNTEAFF.

The chain recombines TRBV28 with TRBJ1-2; D ambiguous. Germline assignment: CDR1 MDHEN and CDR2 SYDVKM. V lost 10 bases, J lost 8 bases, and 8 bases lay in between. This CDR3 is built from 9 residues. The CDR3 DNA reads as TGTGCCACCCGAACAGGCTACACCTTC. It specifies CATRTGYTF.

The table lists this clonotype with a few counts. The CDR3 loop is CASSYGQISGNTIYF. CDR3 DNA sequence: TGTGCCAGCAGCTACGGACAGATCTCTGGAAACACCATATATTTT. The genes are TRBV11-2 and TRBJ1-3; weak D call: TRBD1 (6 bases). Germline loops: CDR1 SGHAT, CDR2 FQNNGV. The ends were cut back, 4 bases at V and 0 bases at J, with 10 bases in the middle. The CDR3 is 15 residues long.

The chain carries TRBV5-5 and TRBJ2-5, with 8 bases aligning to TRBD1. This CDR3 is built from 16 residues. V lost 4 bases to trimming and J lost 5 bases; unmatched junction nucleotides: 13. Germline lookup yields CDR1 SGHKS and CDR2 YYEKEE (reference sequence). The DNA of the CDR3 is TGTGCCAGCAGCCGGGACAGGTCAGGGCCAGGGGAGACCCAGTACTTC. Translated: CASSRDRSGPGETQYF.

V and J are TRBV29-1 and TRBJ2-4; maybe TRBD1 (5 bases). Germline-derived CDR1 and CDR2 are SQVTM and ANQGSEA. Trimming stripped 4 bases from V and 8 bases from J, with 18 bases between. The CDR3 is made up of 14 amino acids. This chain's CDR3 is CSVVVQGDWDIQYF. CDR3 bases: TGCAGCGTTGTAGTTCAGGGTGATTGGGACATTCAGTACTTC.

Ten or more counts support this clonotype. The chain uses TRBV7-3 and TRBJ2-3; no clear D gene. Germline CDR1 SGHTA, CDR2 FQGTGA. The V gene lost 4 bases and the J gene lost 1 base, with 6 bases spanning the gap. The CDR3 covers 13 residues. Here the CDR3 DNA reads TGTGCCAGCAGCTCAGGACGCACAGATACGCAGTATTTT. Translating it yields CASSSGRTDTQYF.

This clonotype was seen only a few times. The CDR3 nucleotides read TGTGCCAGCAGCTTCGCCCATTCACTCGATCAGCCCCAGCATTTT. Amino acids: CASSFAHSLDQPQHF. This chain connects TRBV5-6 to TRBJ1-5; D is ambiguous. Germline CDR1 is SGHDT and CDR2 is YYEEEE. This CDR3 has 15 residues. Trimming shortened V by 2 bases and J by 5 bases, and 14 bases separated the two germline ends.

The rearrangement uses TRBV5-1 and TRBJ2-1, with TRBD1 identical over 8 bases. CDR3 length equals 14 residues. Germline CDR1 reads SGHRS; CDR2 reads YFSETQ. Trimming removed 3 bases from V and 6 bases from J; junction bases left unmatched: 5. The DNA for the CDR3 is TGCGCCAGCAGCTGGACAGGGTATCTCAATGAGCAGTTCTTC. Residues: CASSWTGYLNEQFF.

The chain links TRBV4-3 to TRBJ1-5; TRBD1 might be the D (6 bases). Germline V gene data show CDR1 as LGHNA and CDR2 as YSLEER. V lost 3 bases to trimming and J lost 0 bases, with 9 bases between them. The CDR3 totals 15 residues. The CDR3 nucleotides read TGCGCCAGCAGCCAGACAGGATATAGCAATCAGCCCCAGCATTTT. It encodes CASSQTGYSNQPQHF.

CDR3 region: CASSLDPYYGYTF. CDR3 sequence (DNA): TGCGCCAGCAGCTTGGACCCCTACTATGGCTACACCTTC. The chain couples TRBV5-1 to TRBJ1-2, with D uncertain. The CDR3 loop spans 13 amino acids. The V and J ends lost 0 bases and 3 bases respectively, with 6 bases between them. Germline CDR1 reads SGHRS; CDR2 reads YFSETQ. Combining the CDR3 with reference TRBV5-1 and TRBJ1-2 gives the whole variable domain KAGVTQTPRYLIKTRGQQVTLSCSPISGHRSVSWYQQTPGQGLQFLFEYFSETQRNKGNFPGRFSGRQFSNSRSEMNVSTLELGDSALYLCASSLDPYYGYTFGSGTRLTVV.